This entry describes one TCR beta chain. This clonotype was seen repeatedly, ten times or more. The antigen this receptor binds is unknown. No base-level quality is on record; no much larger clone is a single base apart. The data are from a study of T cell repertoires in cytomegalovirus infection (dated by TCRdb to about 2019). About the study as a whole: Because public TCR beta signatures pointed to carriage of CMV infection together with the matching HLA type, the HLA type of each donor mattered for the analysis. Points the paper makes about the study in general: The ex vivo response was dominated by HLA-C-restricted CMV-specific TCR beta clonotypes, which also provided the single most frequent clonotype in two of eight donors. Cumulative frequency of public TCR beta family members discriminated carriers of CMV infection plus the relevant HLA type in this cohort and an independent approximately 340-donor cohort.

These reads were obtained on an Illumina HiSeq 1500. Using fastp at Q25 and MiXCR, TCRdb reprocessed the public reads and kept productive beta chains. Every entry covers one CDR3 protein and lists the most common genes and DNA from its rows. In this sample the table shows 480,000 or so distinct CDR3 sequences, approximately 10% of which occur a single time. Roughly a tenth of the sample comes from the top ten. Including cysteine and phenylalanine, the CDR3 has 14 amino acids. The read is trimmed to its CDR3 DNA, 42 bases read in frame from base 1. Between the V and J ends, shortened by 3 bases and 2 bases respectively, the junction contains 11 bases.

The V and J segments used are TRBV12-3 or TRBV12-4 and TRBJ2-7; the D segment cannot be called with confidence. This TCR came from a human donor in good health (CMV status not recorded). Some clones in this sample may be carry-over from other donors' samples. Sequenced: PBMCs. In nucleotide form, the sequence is TGTGCCAGCAGTTTTCAGCAATCGACCTACGAGCAGTACTTC. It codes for CASSFQQSTYEQYF.